This is a list of T cell receptor beta chains from one sample in a study of T cell changes during pregnancy in multiple sclerosis. Clones were sequenced by immunoSEQ multiplex PCR, and TCRdb holds only the in-frame ones, with some missing. The repertoire holds around 77,000 clones, roughly 91% seen once, with roughly 0.7% in the top ten. Sequenced here: peripheral blood, sampled in the third trimester of pregnancy. Source of these receptors: a female donor in good health, enrolled as a control in a pregnancy study. The CDR3 runs from the conserved cysteine through the conserved F or W. A D gene is named only where the DNA matches it firmly. Expanded clones are given a class, and other clones once, few, many or no size at all.

clone_size | j_call | d_call | v_call | cdr3_aa | cdr3_nt
NA | TRBJ2-1 | NA | TRBV4-1 | CASSQDLSEQFF | TGCGCCAGCAGCCAAGATTTGAGTGAGCAGTTCTTC
NA | TRBJ2-4 | TRBD1 | TRBV9 | CASSEGVPGGIQYF | TGTGCCAGCAGCGAGGGCGTCCCAGGGGGTATTCAGTACTTC
NA | TRBJ1-5 | NA | TRBV10-3 | CATRTDPGGSNQPQHF | TGTGCCACGCGGACGGACCCGGGAGGTAGCAATCAGCCCCAGCATTTT
NA | TRBJ2-5 | NA | TRBV9 | CASSRGGKETQYF | TGTGCCAGCAGCAGAGGAGGGAAAGAGACCCAGTACTTC
NA | TRBJ1-6 | NA | TRBV11-2 | CASSLGYQADSPLHF | TGTGCCAGCAGCTTAGGGTACCAGGCAGATTCACCCCTCCACTTT
NA | TRBJ2-7 | NA | TRBV2 | CASSTYYEQYF | TGTGCCAGCAGCACCTATTACGAGCAGTACTTC
NA | TRBJ1-2 | TRBD1 | TRBV30 | CAWSVLSGGLYGYTF | TGTGCCTGGAGTGTACTGTCAGGGGGCCTCTATGGCTACACCTTC
NA | TRBJ2-4 | TRBD1 | TRBV5-1 | CASSRGQGRAKNIQYF | TGCGCCAGCAGCCGGGGACAGGGAAGGGCCAAAAACATTCAGTACTTC
NA | TRBJ1-6 | NA | TRBV5-1 | CASSLTGPALESPLHF | TGCGCCAGCAGCTTAACTGGGCCGGCCCTTGAATCACCCCTCCACTTT
NA | TRBJ1-5 | NA | TRBV7-8 | CASSLERGDQPQHF | TGTGCCAGCAGCTTAGAACGGGGGGATCAGCCCCAGCATTTT
NA | TRBJ2-2 | NA | TRBV19 | CASSTTGRAGELFF | TGTGCCAGTAGTACCACAGGGAGGGCCGGGGAGCTGTTTTTT
NA | TRBJ1-1 | NA | TRBV19 | CASSPQPRVRGFVTEAFF | TGTGCCAGTAGTCCTCAACCCAGGGTGAGGGGGTTCGTCACTGAAGCTTTCTTT
NA | TRBJ2-1 | TRBD2 | TRBV7-2 | CASSLRVGTSGSNEQFF | TGTGCCAGCAGCTTAAGGGTAGGGACTAGCGGGAGCAATGAGCAGTTCTTC
NA | TRBJ1-6 | NA | TRBV4-2 | CASSRRGGHPNSPLHF | TGTGCCAGCAGCCGAAGGGGGGGACACCCTAATTCACCCCTCCACTTT
NA | TRBJ1-2 | TRBD1 | TRBV5-1 | CASSSLQGSYGYTF | TGCGCCAGCAGCTCCCTACAGGGGAGCTATGGCTACACCTTC
NA | TRBJ1-4 | TRBD1 | TRBV19 | CASSLLGTGTEKLFF | TGTGCCAGTAGTTTGCTTGGGACAGGGACCGAAAAACTGTTTTTT
once | TRBJ1-1 | NA | TRBV5-8 | CASSLSYWREAFF | TGTGCCAGCAGCTTATCATATTGGAGAGAAGCTTTCTTT
NA | TRBJ1-1 | NA | TRBV19 | CASTPARIMNTEAFF | TGTGCCAGTACCCCCGCCAGGATCATGAACACTGAAGCTTTCTTT
NA | TRBJ2-5 | TRBD1 | TRBV28 | CASSFFLGQVEETQYF | TGTGCCAGCAGTTTCTTCTTGGGACAGGTTGAGGAGACCCAGTACTTC
NA | TRBJ1-2 | TRBD1 | TRBV28 | CASSLPGTASMNYGYTF | TGTGCCAGCAGTTTACCCGGGACAGCTAGCATGAACTATGGCTACACCTTC
NA | TRBJ2-1 | NA | TRBV7-9 | CASSPNAGNYNEQFF | TGTGCCAGCAGCCCAAATGCCGGGAATTACAATGAGCAGTTCTTC
NA | TRBJ1-1 | NA | TRBV29-1 | CSVIAHRNTEAFF | TGCAGCGTCATAGCTCACCGGAACACTGAAGCTTTCTTT
NA | TRBJ1-3 | NA | TRBV10-3 | CAISESEFNWGNTIYF | TGTGCCATCAGTGAGTCAGAGTTTAATTGGGGAAACACCATATATTTT
once | TRBJ1-3 | NA | TRBV7-9 | CASNQGDSGNTIYF | TGTGCCAGCAATCAGGGTGACTCTGGAAACACCATATATTTT
NA | TRBJ1-5 | NA | TRBV6-5 | CASSYRVTGQPQHF | TGTGCCAGCAGTTACCGTGTTACGGGTCAGCCCCAGCATTTT
NA | TRBJ1-6 | TRBD1 | TRBV5-1 | CASSWTTGDSPSTPLHF | TGCGCCAGCAGCTGGACTACAGGGGACTCCCCCAGCACACCCCTCCACTTT
NA | TRBJ2-1 | NA | TRBV5-4 | CASSLDSQINEQFF | TGTGCCAGCAGCTTAGACAGCCAGATAAATGAGCAGTTCTTC
once | TRBJ2-7 | TRBD2 | TRBV5-1 | CASSPAGGVQSYEQYF | TGCGCCAGCAGCCCCGCCGGGGGGGTGCAAAGCTACGAGCAGTACTTC
once | TRBJ2-7 | NA | TRBV4-1 | CASSQIDTSYEQYF | TGCGCCAGCAGCCAAATCGACACGTCCTACGAGCAGTACTTC
NA | TRBJ1-6 | TRBD1 | TRBV7-9 | CASSFTGQNSPLHF | TGTGCCAGCAGCTTCACGGGACAGAATTCACCCCTCCACTTT
NA | TRBJ2-1 | TRBD2 | TRBV7-2 | CASSSRGTSGSYGQFF | TGTGCCAGCAGCTCAAGGGGGACTAGCGGGTCTTACGGGCAGTTCTTC
NA | TRBJ2-6 | NA | TRBV5-1 | CASSLTPGGTGANVLTF | TGCGCCAGCAGCTTGACCCCCGGGGGTACTGGGGCCAACGTCCTGACTTTC
NA | TRBJ2-5 | TRBD1 | TRBV29-1 | CSALQGRETQYF | TGCAGCGCTCTACAGGGGCGAGAGACCCAGTACTTC
few | TRBJ1-1 | TRBD1 | TRBV4-1 | CASSRGQGLNTEAFF | TGCGCCAGCAGCCGGGGACAGGGATTGAACACTGAAGCTTTCTTT
NA | TRBJ2-7 | TRBD2 | TRBV9 | CASSPWTSGWDEQYF | TGTGCCAGCAGCCCTTGGACTAGCGGATGGGACGAGCAGTACTTC
NA | TRBJ1-6 | NA | TRBV29-1 | CSARLAQENSPLHF | TGCAGCGCCCGGCTGGCACAGGAAAATTCACCCCTCCACTTT
NA | TRBJ1-2 | NA | TRBV4-1 | CASSQPGEAYGYTF | TGCGCCAGCAGCCAACCGGGAGAAGCTTATGGCTACACCTTC
NA | TRBJ1-1 | TRBD1 | TRBV25-1 | CASRRGQGALLNTEAFF | TGTGCCAGCAGGAGGGGGCAGGGGGCCTTGTTGAACACTGAAGCTTTCTTT
NA | TRBJ1-1 | TRBD1 | TRBV27 | CASSFNRGTEAFF | TGTGCCAGCAGTTTTAACAGGGGAACTGAAGCTTTCTTT
NA | TRBJ1-1 | TRBD1 | TRBV19 | CASRDRGESAFF | TGTGCCAGTAGAGACAGGGGCGAGTCGGCTTTCTTT
NA | TRBJ2-4 | TRBD1 | TRBV5-1 | CASSSTGTEENIQYF | TGCGCCAGCAGCTCCACAGGGACAGAAGAAAACATTCAGTACTTC
NA | TRBJ2-1 | TRBD2 | TRBV5-1 | CASSYSTAGLASGSGNEQFF | TGCGCCAGCAGCTACTCGACGGCAGGATTAGCTAGCGGGAGTGGGAATGAGCAGTTCTTC
NA | TRBJ2-7 | TRBD2 | TRBV15 | CATSRDRAGGRYEQYF | TGTGCCACCAGCAGAGATCGAGCGGGAGGACGCTACGAGCAGTACTTC
NA | TRBJ1-2 | TRBD1 | TRBV5-4 | CASSPPILQGAGGYTF | TGTGCCAGCAGCCCCCCGATCCTCCAGGGGGCCGGGGGCTACACCTTC
few | TRBJ2-5 | TRBD2 | TRBV5-1 | CASSSWLAGGGETQYF | TGCGCCAGCAGCTCATGGCTAGCGGGGGGTGGCGAGACCCAGTACTTC
NA | TRBJ1-2 | NA | TRBV5-1 | CASSLDSGYGYTF | TGCGCCAGCAGCTTGGATAGTGGCTATGGCTACACCTTC
NA | TRBJ1-2 | TRBD1 | TRBV5-6 | CASSLLRDRIYGYTF | TGTGCCAGCAGCCTCCTCCGGGACAGAATCTATGGCTACACCTTC
NA | TRBJ2-7 | NA | TRBV6-5 | CASTSQASYEQYF | TGTGCCAGCACCAGCCAGGCTTCCTACGAGCAGTACTTC
NA | TRBJ2-7 | NA | TRBV6-5 | CASRDLTGEQYF | TGTGCCAGCAGAGACTTGACGGGGGAGCAGTACTTC
NA | TRBJ2-3 | TRBD2 | TRBV7-2 | CASSSGLDSDTQYF | TGTGCCAGCAGCTCGGGACTAGATTCAGATACGCAGTATTTT
once | TRBJ1-5 | NA | TRBV19 | CASSIDREMSNPNQPQHF | TGTGCCAGTAGTATAGACAGGGAAATGTCCAATCCTAATCAGCCCCAGCATTTT
NA | TRBJ2-7 | NA | TRBV27 | CATAGPAYYEQYF | TGTGCCACAGCGGGCCCGGCATACTACGAGCAGTACTTC
NA | TRBJ1-5 | TRBD1 | TRBV4-3 | CASSQEQGNQPQHF | TGCGCCAGCAGCCAAGAACAGGGGAATCAGCCCCAGCATTTT
NA | TRBJ2-7 | TRBD2 | TRBV5-4 | CASSSRSGGAGEQYF | TGTGCCAGCAGCTCCCGTAGCGGGGGGGCGGGGGAGCAGTACTTC
NA | TRBJ2-1 | TRBD2 | TRBV7-2 | CASSLGSGGAYNEQFF | TGTGCCAGCAGCTTAGGTAGCGGGGGGGCTTACAATGAGCAGTTCTTC
NA | TRBJ2-7 | NA | TRBV4-2 | CASSQAGLLYEQYF | TGTGCCAGCAGCCAAGCCGGTTTACTCTACGAGCAGTACTTC
NA | TRBJ1-4 | NA | TRBV5-8 | CASSFRQVANEKLFF | TGTGCCAGCAGCTTTCGACAGGTCGCCAATGAAAAACTGTTTTTT
NA | TRBJ1-4 | TRBD1 | TRBV4-1 | CASSRGTGDEKLFF | TGCGCCAGCAGCCGCGGGACAGGGGACGAAAAACTGTTTTTT
NA | TRBJ2-2 | TRBD1 | TRBV4-2 | CASSRGGQGTGELFF | TGTGCCAGCAGCCGCGGGGGACAGGGCACCGGGGAGCTGTTTTTT
few | TRBJ2-2 | TRBD1 | TRBV6-4 | CASSDGTGGTGELFF | TGTGCCAGCAGTGACGGGACAGGGGGCACCGGGGAGCTGTTTTTT